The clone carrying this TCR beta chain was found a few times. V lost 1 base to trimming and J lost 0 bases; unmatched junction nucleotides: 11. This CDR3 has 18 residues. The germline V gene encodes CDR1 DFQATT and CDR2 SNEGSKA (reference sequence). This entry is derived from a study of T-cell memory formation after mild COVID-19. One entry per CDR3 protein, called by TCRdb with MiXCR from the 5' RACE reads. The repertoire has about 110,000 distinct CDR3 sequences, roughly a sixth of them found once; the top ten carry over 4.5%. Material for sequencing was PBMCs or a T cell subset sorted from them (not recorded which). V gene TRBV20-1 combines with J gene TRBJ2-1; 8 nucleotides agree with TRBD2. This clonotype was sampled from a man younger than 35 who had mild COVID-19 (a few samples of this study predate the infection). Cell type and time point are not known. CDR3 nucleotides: TGCAGTGCTAGAGGGGGTAGCGGGGCGCTGAGCTCCTACAATGAGCAGTTCTTC. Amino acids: CSARGGSGALSSYNEQFF.